These 14 T cell receptor beta chains came from one sample sequenced in a study of spatial heterogeneity in lung cancer. TCRdb reanalysed the 5' RACE reads using MiXCR and keeps one entry per CDR3 protein. In the table there are about 38,000 distinct CDR3 sequences, approximately 7.5% of which are singletons. The time point is: sample taken at primary tumor resection. The sample here was PBMCs, taken at surgery. The receptors stem from a male donor with early-stage non-small cell lung cancer.

The sample holds many counts of this clonotype. The V call is TRBV28, the J call TRBJ2-3; 7 nucleotides align to TRBD1. This CDR3 contains 14 residues. Germline CDR1 MDHEN, CDR2 SYDVKM. V shed 6 bases, J shed 4 bases, and the junction held 7 bases outside the gene matches. The CDR3 loop is CASRLQGTADTQYF. DNA for the CDR3: TGTGCCAGCAGGCTACAGGGGACGGCAGATACGCAGTATTTT.

The V and J genes are TRBV6-6 and TRBJ1-4, with 9 bases that match TRBD1. Germline CDR1 is MNHNY and CDR2 is SVGAGI (reference sequence). The V and J ends lost 6 bases and 7 bases, in that order; junction bases with no gene match: 6. CDR3 size: 14 residues. CDR3 sequence: CASSRTGVAEKLFF. The CDR3 nucleotides read TGTGCCAGCAGCCGGACAGGGGTGGCTGAAAAACTGTTTTTT.

The sample holds many counts of this clonotype. The chain couples TRBV7-9 to TRBJ1-1; TRBD1 is a possible D gene (6 bases). The CDR3 covers 15 residues. Germline CDR1 SEHNR, CDR2 FQNEAQ (reference sequence). V was trimmed by 1 base and J by 5 bases, leaving 14 bases between them. CDR3 in amino acids: CASSLVGARGTEAFF. CDR3 nucleotide sequence: TGTGCCAGCAGCTTAGTCGGGGCGAGGGGGACTGAAGCTTTCTTT.

In this sample, this clonotype turned up many times. The CDR3 bases are TGTGCCAGCAGTCGTACAGGGGGCGACACCGGGGAGCTGTTTTTT. Amino acids: CASSRTGGDTGELFF. This chain uses TRBV6-2 or TRBV6-3 with TRBJ2-2; 9 bases are shared with TRBD1. CDR3 length: 15 residues. Germline CDR1 is MNHEY and CDR2 is SVGEGT. Unmatched junction bases numbered 4, after V lost 5 bases and J lost 3 bases.

The CDR3 loop is CASRTTGTDTQYF. CDR3 bases: TGTGCCAGCAGGACGACAGGGACAGATACGCAGTATTTT. The rearrangement joins TRBV6-2 or TRBV6-3 to TRBJ2-3, with 7 positions matching TRBD1. This CDR3 has 13 residues. Germline-derived CDR1 and CDR2 are MNHEY and SVGEGT. V dropped 6 bases and J dropped 3; count of bases not matched to a gene: 3.

The chain recombines TRBV20-1 with TRBJ2-2; D possibly corresponds to TRBD1 (7 bases). Per the germline V gene, CDR1 is DFQATT and CDR2 is SNEGSKA (reference sequence). Trimming removed 0 bases from V and 0 bases from J, with 11 bases in between. The CDR3 covers 16 residues. CDR3 sequence: CSAREEGAPNTGELFF. The DNA of the CDR3 is TGCAGTGCTAGAGAGGAGGGGGCGCCGAACACCGGGGAGCTGTTTTTT.

This clonotype was recorded at least ten times. The chain joins TRBV6-1 to TRBJ2-7, with D tentatively TRBD1 (6 bases). Per the germline V gene, CDR1 is MNHNS and CDR2 is SASEGT. The CDR3 covers 15 residues. V was trimmed by 9 bases and J by 3 bases, leaving 21 bases between them. The CDR3 reads CASCMGAPQFYEQYV. The CDR3 DNA reads as TGTGCCAGTTGTATGGGGGCTCCTCAATTCTACGAGCAGTACGTC.

This clonotype has just a few counts. The genes are TRBV9 and TRBJ2-5, with TRBD1 matching over 7 bases. With 0 bases clipped from V and 5 bases from J, the junction kept 16 bases outside the gene matches. CDR3 length equals 18 residues. From germline, CDR1 is SGDLS and CDR2 YYNGEE. CDR3 sequence: CASSVATDIPGQMETQYF. The CDR3 DNA reads TGTGCCAGCAGCGTAGCTACGGACATACCGGGACAGATGGAGACCCAGTACTTC. The full variable domain, in which reference TRBV9 and TRBJ2-5 provide the parts outside the CDR3, is DSGVTQTPKHLITATGQRVTLRCSPRSGDLSVYWYQQSLDQGLQFLIQYYNGEERAKGNILERFSAQQFPDLHSELNLSSLELGDSALYFCASSVATDIPGQMETQYFGPGTRLLVL.

This clonotype was seen at least ten times. The chain recombines TRBV10-3 with TRBJ2-7; 9 bases align to TRBD1. CDR1 ENHRY and CDR2 SYGVKD come from the germline V gene. The CDR3 runs to 14 residues. The CDR3 sequence: CATASDRGSYEQYF. In nucleotides, the CDR3 is TGTGCTACTGCCTCGGACAGGGGATCCTACGAGCAGTACTTC.

This clonotype was counted ten times or more. In DNA form, the CDR3 reads TGCGCCAGCAGCCAATACCGGGAAGCAATGAACACTGAAGCTTTCTTT. Translating it yields CASSQYREAMNTEAFF. This chain links TRBV4-3 with TRBJ1-1; D is uncertain. V was clipped by 2 bases and J by 0 bases, with 13 bases between them. CDR1 LGHNA and CDR2 YSLEER come from the germline V gene. CDR3 length: 16 residues.

The rearrangement uses TRBV12-3 or TRBV12-4 and TRBJ2-1; 7 bases match TRBD2. The CDR3 spans 16 residues. With 5 bases clipped from V and 0 bases from J, the junction kept 7 bases outside the gene matches. CDR3 residues: CASSLPSGSSYNEQFF. CDR3 DNA: TGTGCCAGCAGTCTCCCTAGCGGTAGCTCCTACAATGAGCAGTTCTTC.

This clonotype was picked up a small number of times. The CDR3 loop reads CASSEDDRGNSPLHF. In DNA, the CDR3 is TGTGCCAGCAGTGAAGATGACAGGGGTAATTCACCCCTCCACTTT. The rearrangement links TRBV6-1 to TRBJ1-6, with 8 nucleotides matching TRBD1. The CDR3 has 15 amino acids. Germline-derived CDR1 and CDR2 are MNHNS and SASEGT. V shed 1 base, J shed 6 bases, and the junction held 2 bases outside the gene matches.

The chain recombines TRBV5-1 with TRBJ2-5, with 8 bases aligning to TRBD2. This CDR3 region has 16 residues. CDR1 is SGHRS, CDR2 YFSETQ, per germline. Trimming cost V 5 bases and J 1 base; bases outside gene matches: 10. The CDR3 coding sequence is TGCGCCAGCAGGCCCAAGCGGGCGGGGGGCCAAGAGACCCAGTACTTC. Translated, it gives CASRPKRAGGQETQYF.

The gene calls are TRBV3-1 and TRBJ1-1; D is undetermined. The V and J ends lost 2 bases and 3 bases respectively, with 13 bases between them. The CDR3 is made up of 15 amino acids. Germline V gives CDR1 LGHDT, CDR2 YNNKEL (reference sequence). The CDR3 reads CASSQRGDRDTEAFF. For the CDR3, the DNA is TGTGCCAGCAGCCAACGAGGAGATCGTGACACTGAAGCTTTCTTT.